Following are 13 T cell receptor beta chains from one sample sequenced in a study of blood T cell repertoires in COVID-19. Profiling relied on immunoSEQ multiplex PCR, and the TCRdb table lists in-frame clones only, not all of them. Among just over 75,000 clones listed, about four fifths were seen once. Sequencing input: peripheral blood. These receptors were taken from a man aged 45-65 years with acute or convalescent COVID-19.

The chain links TRBV2 to TRBJ2-1; unclear D gene. Looked up from germline, CDR1 is SNHLY and CDR2 is FYNNEI. The CDR3 loop spans 14 amino acids. V lost 1 base, J lost 10 bases, and 14 bases lay in between. The CDR3 is CASSEGQDTWEQFF. The CDR3 bases are TGTGCCAGCAGTGAAGGGCAGGATACGTGGGAGCAGTTCTTC.

This clone was observed a handful of times. The chain employs TRBV5-4 and TRBJ2-2; TRBD2 matches 10 bases. The CDR3 consists of 15 residues. The germline gives CDR1 SGHNT, CDR2 YYREEE (reference sequence). Trimming cost V 4 bases and J 3 bases; bases outside gene matches: 3. In DNA, the CDR3 is TGTGCCAGCAGCGAGACTAGCGGGTACACCGGGGAGCTGTTTTTT. As protein: CASSETSGYTGELFF. The full variable domain, in which reference TRBV5-4 and TRBJ2-2 provide the parts outside the CDR3, is ETGVTQSPTHLIKTRGQQVTLRCSSQSGHNTVSWYQQALGQGPQFIFQYYREEENGRGNFPPRFSGLQFPNYSSELNVNALELDDSALYLCASSETSGYTGELFFGEGSRLTVL.

The chain uses TRBV2 and TRBJ1-1; 7 bases are a match to TRBD1. The CDR3 has 13 residues. V was pared by 11 bases and J by 0 bases, with 6 bases of the junction left unmatched. Looked up from germline, CDR1 is SNHLY and CDR2 is FYNNEI. The CDR3 here is CAGGQALNTEAFF. The CDR3 DNA is TGTGCCGGAGGACAGGCCTTGAACACTGAAGCTTTCTTT.

Comments on this clone: The same CDR3 can be traced to other DNA sequences in this sample. The chain carries TRBV24-1 and TRBJ2-5, with 7 bases that match TRBD1. The CDR3 extends over 13 amino acids. V shed 5 bases and J 3 bases; nucleotides not matched to a gene: 2. CDR1 and CDR2 (germline): KGHDR, SFDVKD. CDR3 nucleotide sequence: TGTGCCACCAGTGCAGGGGGAAAAGAGACCCAGTACTTC. Encoded protein: CATSAGGKETQYF.

This chain uses TRBV3-1 (or the pseudogene TRBV3-2) with TRBJ2-7; TRBD1 matches 9 bases. The V gene's germline CDR1 is LGHDT and CDR2 YNNKEL (reference sequence). The CDR3 extends over 15 amino acids. V was clipped by 1 base and J by 2 bases; unmatched bases: 3. The CDR3 sequence: CASSQATGGTYEQYF. As DNA, the CDR3 is TGTGCCAGCAGCCAAGCAACAGGGGGCACCTACGAGCAGTACTTC.

The V call is TRBV6-2 or TRBV6-3, the J call TRBJ2-1, with D tentatively TRBD2 (5 bases). Trimming pared 2 bases from V and 0 bases from J, leaving 26 bases between. CDR1 is MNHEY, CDR2 SVGEGT, per germline. This CDR3 has 21 amino acids. The CDR3 reads CASSYAVPTAERPSSYNEQFF. Written as DNA, the CDR3 is TGTGCCAGCAGTTACGCGGTGCCTACAGCGGAGCGGCCTTCCTCCTACAATGAGCAGTTCTTC.

The genes are TRBV7-2 and TRBJ2-1; 7 positions match TRBD2. The trim removed 1 base at V and 6 bases at J, leaving 12 bases unmatched. This CDR3 region has 17 residues. CDR1 is SGHTA and CDR2 is FQGNSA in the germline V gene. As DNA, the CDR3 is TGTGCCAGCAGCTTAGTGCGGGGAAAACTAGCGTCCAATGAGCAGTTCTTC. Translated: CASSLVRGKLASNEQFF.

This chain joins TRBV5-1 and TRBJ1-4; 8 nucleotides agree with TRBD1. V trimming: 4 bases; J trimming: 0 bases; junction bases outside the gene matches: 2. This CDR3 region has 15 residues. Germline loops: CDR1 SGHRS, CDR2 YFSETQ. The CDR3 DNA reads TGCGCCAGCAGCCAACAGGGGGCAACTAATGAAAAACTGTTTTTT. It encodes CASSQQGATNEKLFF.

A single count supports this clone. The CDR3 DNA reads TGTGCCAGCAGTTTCGCGACAGGGGGCACTGAAGCTTTCTTT. Encoded protein: CASSFATGGTEAFF. The chain combines TRBV6-6 with TRBJ1-1, with 9 bases lining up with TRBD1. With 4 bases clipped from V and 4 bases from J, the junction kept 4 bases outside the gene matches. This CDR3 is built from 14 residues. The germline V gene encodes CDR1 MNHNY and CDR2 SVGAGI (reference sequence).

The J gene is TRBJ1-4, the V gene TRBV15; D gene uncertain. V was trimmed by 0 bases and J by 3 bases, leaving 11 bases between them. Germline assignment: CDR1 LNHNV and CDR2 YYDKDF (reference sequence). The CDR3 covers 16 residues. The CDR3 is CATSRDPTYSNEKLFF. Written as DNA, the CDR3 is TGTGCCACCAGCAGAGATCCGACATATTCTAATGAAAAACTGTTTTTT. The full variable domain, with the rest looked up from reference TRBV15 and TRBJ1-4, is DAMVIQNPRYQVTQFGKPVTLSCSQTLNHNVMYWYQQKSSQAPKLLFHYYDKDFNNEADTPDNFQSRRPNTSFCFLDIRSPGLGDTAMYLCATSRDPTYSNEKLFFGSGTQLSVL.

This clone has only a few counts. Written as DNA, the CDR3 is TGCGCCAGCCGTCCGCGAGGGGGCGCACCCGGGGAGCTGTTTTTT. It encodes CASRPRGGAPGELFF. The chain links TRBV23-1 to TRBJ2-2, with 7 bases aligning to TRBD1. TRBV23-1 is identified as an open reading frame with a role that is uncertain. V shed 8 bases and J 6 bases; nucleotides not matched to a gene: 12. CDR3 length: 15 residues.

V gene TRBV28 combines with J gene TRBJ1-2, with 7 nucleotides matching TRBD1. CDR1 is MDHEN and CDR2 is SYDVKM in the germline V gene. The V gene end was trimmed by 6 bases and the J gene end by 2 bases; junction bases not matched to a gene: 15. There are 17 residues in the CDR3. CDR3 in amino acids: CASRTSSSQGVNYGYTF. The CDR3 DNA reads as TGTGCCAGCAGGACCTCCTCCTCCCAGGGGGTAAACTATGGCTACACCTTC.

V usage is TRBV2 and J usage is TRBJ1-4; D unresolved. The CDR3 is 14 amino acids. V dropped 7 bases and J dropped 5 bases, with 14 bases sitting between them. The germline V gene has CDR1 SNHLY and CDR2 FYNNEI. The CDR3 spells CASNERGSNEKLFF. The CDR3 DNA reads TGTGCCAGCAACGAACGGGGATCGAATGAAAAACTGTTTTTT.